This T cell receptor beta chain was captured in a study of cytomegalovirus exposure and HLA in healthy donors. V lost 0 bases and J lost 1, with 7 bases in between. This CDR3 is built from 15 residues. Per germline, CDR1 MNHNS and CDR2 SASEGT. General study results and limits: Clusters of TCRs from the first cohort tended to co-occur in the roughly 120 validation repertoires (as a later analysis found).

Sequencing was performed with immunoSEQ multiplex PCR; in TCRdb, only in-frame clones are kept and a portion is missing. The sample holds about 220,000 clones, approximately 83% seen once. To note about this clone: Its antigen is unknown.

This chain uses TRBV6-1 with TRBJ2-1, with D possibly matching TRBD2 (5 bases). The sequencing input was PBMCs. The sequence was collected from a woman aged 25 to 39 in good health and CMV-seropositive. CDR3 nucleotides: TGTGCCAGCAGTGAAGCTCCGGGGTCCTACAATGAGCAGTTCTTC. This encodes CASSEAPGSYNEQFF.